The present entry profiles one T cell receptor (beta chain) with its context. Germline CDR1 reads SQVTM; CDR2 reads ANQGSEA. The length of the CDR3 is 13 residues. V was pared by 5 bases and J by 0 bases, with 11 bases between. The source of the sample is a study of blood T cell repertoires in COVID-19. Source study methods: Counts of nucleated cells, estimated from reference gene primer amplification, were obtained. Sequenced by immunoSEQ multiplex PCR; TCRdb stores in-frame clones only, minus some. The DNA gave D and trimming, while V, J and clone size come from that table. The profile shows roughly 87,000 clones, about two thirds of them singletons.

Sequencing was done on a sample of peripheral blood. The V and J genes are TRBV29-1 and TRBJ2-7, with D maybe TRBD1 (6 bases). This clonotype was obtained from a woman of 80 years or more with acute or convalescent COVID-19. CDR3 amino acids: CSVTNRASYEQYF. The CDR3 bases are TGCAGCGTTACAAACAGGGCCTCCTACGAGCAGTACTTC.